This TCR beta chain was profiled in a study of PD-1 blockade in classical Hodgkin lymphoma. Germline-derived CDR1 and CDR2 are LNHDA and SQIVND (reference sequence). The germline V and J ends were trimmed by 7 bases and 6 bases, with 7 bases remaining between them. The CDR3 is 11 residues long. This clone has a handful of counts. Each of the patients experienced relapse following autologous stem cell transplantation, and their brentuximab vedotin exposure differed. Libraries were prepared by immunoSEQ multiplex PCR; TCRdb keeps only in-frame clonotypes and omits some of them. The sample holds 14,000 to 15,000 clones, over 70% seen once.

The gene calls are TRBV19 and TRBJ2-4; D unclear. The sample in question was peripheral blood mononuclear cells (PBMCs), obtained before the second cycle of nivolumab. The receptor comes from a human donor with classical Hodgkin lymphoma. For the CDR3, the DNA is TGTGCCAGTACGGCCTTAAACATTCAGTACTTC. Its translation: CASTALNIQYF. The variable domain in full, completed from reference TRBV19 and TRBJ2-4, reads DGGITQSPKYLFRKEGQNVTLSCEQNLNHDAMYWYRQDPGQGLRLIYYSQIVNDFQKGDIAEGYSVSREKKESFPLTVTSAQKNPTAFYLCASTALNIQYFGAGTRLSVL.